These T cell receptor beta chains were read from a single sample in a study of blood T cell repertoires in COVID-19. TCRdb's table, derived via immunoSEQ multiplex PCR, lists solely in-frame clones and lacks some. The sample lists approximately 230,000 clones, 70% to 90% occurring once. Sample: PBMCs or T cells enriched from blood (not recorded which). The receptors stem from a man between 40 and 49 years old who had recovered from COVID-19. CDR3s include the opening cysteine and the closing phenylalanine or tryptophan. A D gene is named only where the DNA matches it firmly. Rows give clone size only sometimes, using once, few, many, or a class for an expanded clone.

length | size | J | V | D | CDR3 | DNA
11 | NA | TRBJ2-7 | TRBV15 | TRBD1 | CATIGTGEMYF | TGTGCCACCATCGGGACAGGAGAAATGTACTTC
16 | NA | TRBJ1-5 | TRBV28 | TRBD1 | CASTEDHRGPGQPQHF | TGTGCCAGCACCGAGGATCACAGGGGGCCTGGACAGCCCCAGCATTTT
17 | NA | TRBJ1-1 | TRBV5-1 | NA | CASSFNRQAGMNTEAFF | TGCGCCAGCAGCTTCAACCGCCAGGCAGGCATGAACACTGAAGCTTTCTTT
17 | NA | TRBJ2-2 | TRBV10-3 | TRBD2 | CAIRGTSGSTNTGELFF | TGTGCCATCAGGGGGACTAGCGGGAGTACGAACACCGGGGAGCTGTTTTTT
15 | NA | TRBJ2-3 | TRBV5-1 | TRBD2 | CASSLMAGGQYTQYF | TGCGCCAGCAGCTTGATGGCGGGGGGGCAATATACGCAGTATTTT
16 | NA | TRBJ2-2 | TRBV14 | NA | CASSLRGGVNTGELFF | TGTGCCAGCAGCCTAAGGGGGGGCGTTAACACCGGGGAGCTGTTTTTT
15 | once | TRBJ1-6 | TRBV28 | TRBD1 | CASPSRDSPNSPLHF | TGTGCCAGCCCTAGCAGGGACAGCCCAAATTCACCCCTCCACTTT
13 | NA | TRBJ1-2 | TRBV7-9 | TRBD1 | CASSAQGASDYTF | TGTGCCAGCAGCGCGCAGGGGGCGTCTGACTACACCTTC
11 | NA | TRBJ1-1 | TRBV4-1 | NA | CASSQGSEAFF | TGCGCCAGCAGCCAAGGCAGTGAAGCTTTCTTT
14 | NA | TRBJ2-1 | TRBV11-2 | TRBD2 | CASSVGGSGNEQFF | TGTGCCAGCAGCGTCGGCGGGAGTGGCAATGAGCAGTTCTTC
12 | NA | TRBJ2-1 | TRBV4-3 | NA | CASSHGYNEQFF | TGCGCCAGCAGCCACGGGTACAATGAGCAGTTCTTC
14 | NA | TRBJ2-2 | TRBV18 | NA | CASSPPLGTGELFF | TGTGCCAGCTCACCACCGCTAGGCACCGGGGAGCTGTTTTTT
15 | NA | TRBJ1-6 | TRBV30 | NA | CAWSALSGLDSPLHF | TGTGCCTGGAGTGCTCTCTCAGGGCTTGATTCACCCCTCCACTTT
13 | once | TRBJ2-3 | TRBV12-3/TRBV12-4 | NA | CASSLVQGDTQYF | TGTGCCAGCAGTTTGGTTCAGGGAGATACGCAGTATTTT
14 | NA | TRBJ2-7 | TRBV5-4 | TRBD2 | CASSSGLAAYEQYF | TGTGCCAGCAGCTCGGGACTAGCGGCCTACGAGCAGTACTTC
16 | NA | TRBJ1-1 | TRBV30 | NA | CAWSVAAGTRWTEAFF | TGTGCCTGGAGTGTTGCAGCCGGGACAAGGTGGACTGAAGCTTTCTTT
15 | NA | TRBJ2-2 | TRBV5-1 | TRBD1 | CASSFGTVDTGELFF | TGCGCCAGCAGCTTCGGGACAGTAGACACCGGGGAGCTGTTTTTT
15 | NA | TRBJ2-1 | TRBV7-6 | NA | CASKKLPSSYNEQFF | TGTGCCAGCAAAAAGCTTCCAAGCTCCTACAATGAGCAGTTCTTC
16 | NA | TRBJ2-7 | TRBV2 | NA | CASSALVRAIDYEQYF | TGTGCCAGCAGCGCCCTTGTCAGGGCGATAGACTACGAGCAGTACTTC
16 | NA | TRBJ1-5 | TRBV6-2/TRBV6-3 | TRBD1 | CASSHVGQNYLLAQHF | TGTGCCAGCAGCCACGTGGGACAGAACTACCTCCTGGCCCAGCATTTT
16 | NA | TRBJ2-1 | TRBV19 | TRBD2 | CASSIGLAGGINEQFF | TGTGCCAGTAGTATCGGGCTAGCGGGGGGCATAAATGAGCAGTTCTTC
15 | NA | TRBJ1-5 | TRBV2 | NA | CASSEALGGNQPQHF | TGTGCCAGCAGTGAAGCGCTCGGGGGGAATCAGCCCCAGCATTTT
15 | NA | TRBJ2-5 | TRBV7-7 | TRBD2 | CASSSGGGLQETQYF | TGTGCTAGCAGCTCTGGCGGGGGGCTTCAAGAGACCCAGTACTTC
15 | NA | TRBJ1-2 | TRBV20-1 | NA | CSASSAGRFGYGYTF | TGCAGTGCTAGTAGTGCAGGGCGTTTCGGCTATGGCTACACCTTC
13 | NA | TRBJ1-2 | TRBV30 | TRBD1 | CAWATGDDYGYTF | TGTGCCTGGGCGACAGGGGATGACTATGGCTACACCTTC
14 | once | TRBJ1-1 | TRBV6-5 | TRBD1 | CASATTTGWAEAFF | TGTGCCAGCGCTACAACGACAGGGTGGGCTGAAGCTTTCTTT
12 | NA | TRBJ2-1 | TRBV15 | TRBD1 | CASQDRGNEQFF | TGTGCCTCCCAGGACAGGGGCAATGAGCAGTTCTTC
15 | NA | TRBJ1-5 | TRBV6-5 | NA | CASSLQGNSNQPQHF | TGTGCCAGCAGTCTACAGGGTAACAGCAATCAGCCCCAGCATTTT
16 | NA | TRBJ2-2 | TRBV7-8 | TRBD2 | CASSLASGVNTGELFF | TGTGCCAGCAGCTTGGCTAGCGGGGTGAACACCGGGGAGCTGTTTTTT
15 | NA | TRBJ2-2 | TRBV18 | NA | CASSPGSSYTGELFF | TGTGCCAGCTCACCCGGGAGTTCTTACACCGGGGAGCTGTTTTTT
13 | NA | TRBJ1-2 | TRBV5-1 | NA | CASSVDSVYGYTF | TGCGCCAGCAGCGTCGACAGCGTCTATGGCTACACCTTC
17 | NA | TRBJ2-3 | TRBV4-2 | NA | CASSQRVGWERADTQYF | TGTGCCAGCAGCCAGAGGGTTGGGTGGGAACGGGCGGATACGCAGTATTTT
16 | NA | TRBJ2-1 | TRBV4-2 | TRBD2 | CASSQDSSGGVSEQFF | TGTGCCAGCAGCCAAGATAGTAGCGGGGGCGTTAGTGAGCAGTTCTTC
16 | NA | TRBJ2-7 | TRBV11-1 | NA | CASSPHSSDTTYEQYF | TGTGCCAGCAGCCCGCACTCTAGCGACACTACCTACGAGCAGTACTTC
14 | NA | TRBJ2-7 | TRBV30 | NA | CAWTHWGDSYEQYF | TGTGCCTGGACCCACTGGGGGGACTCCTACGAGCAGTACTTC
18 | NA | TRBJ2-3 | TRBV7-9 | TRBD1 | CASSLELGTRGRTDTQYF | TGTGCCAGCAGCTTGGAACTTGGCACAAGGGGGCGGACAGATACGCAGTATTTT
17 | NA | TRBJ2-2 | TRBV30 | TRBD1 | CAWSGRMGQGRTGELFF | TGTGCCTGGAGTGGTCGGATGGGACAGGGTAGGACCGGGGAGCTGTTTTTT
12 | NA | TRBJ2-5 | TRBV2 | NA | CASSEAGGAQYF | TGTGCCAGCAGTGAAGCGGGCGGGGCCCAGTACTTC
14 | NA | TRBJ1-6 | TRBV27 | NA | CASSYRNYNSPLHF | TGTGCCAGCAGTTACAGGAACTATAATTCACCCCTCCACTTT
14 | NA | TRBJ2-7 | TRBV5-6 | NA | CASTVGADNYEQYF | TGTGCCAGCACCGTGGGGGCAGACAACTACGAGCAGTACTTC
15 | NA | TRBJ2-3 | TRBV5-1 | NA | CASSAADSRRDTQYF | TGCGCCAGCAGCGCCGCGGACAGTCGGAGGGATACGCAGTATTTT
16 | NA | TRBJ1-1 | TRBV18 | TRBD1 | CASSPRQGAHGPEAFF | TGTGCCAGCTCACCCCGACAGGGGGCGCACGGCCCTGAAGCTTTCTTT
17 | NA | TRBJ2-1 | TRBV29-1 | TRBD2 | CSVDKLAGGGVDDEQFF | TGCAGCGTTGATAAGTTAGCGGGAGGGGGGGTTGACGATGAGCAGTTCTTC
14 | NA | TRBJ2-7 | TRBV11-1 | TRBD1 | CASSPRDRGSEQYF | TGTGCCAGCAGCCCCCGGGACAGGGGTTCCGAGCAGTACTTC
14 | NA | TRBJ2-7 | TRBV5-1 | NA | CASSLEGRTYEQYF | TGCGCCAGCAGCTTGGAAGGGAGGACCTACGAGCAGTACTTC